Listed below are T cell receptor beta chains from one sample, sequenced in a study of T cell changes during pregnancy in multiple sclerosis. This table comes from immunoSEQ multiplex PCR, and its TCRdb copy is limited to in-frame clones, with some not included. This table holds about 100,000 clones, about nine tenths found once. The starting material was peripheral blood, obtained in the second trimester of pregnancy. Receptor source: a female donor with multiple sclerosis, enrolled in a pregnancy study. CDR3s include the opening cysteine and the closing phenylalanine or tryptophan. A D gene is named only where the DNA matches it firmly. Some rows mark clone size as missing; the rest say once, few, many or name a class of expanded clone.

J gene,CDR3 length,D gene,V gene,clone size,CDR3 DNA,CDR3 protein
TRBJ2-2,14,.,TRBV5-1,.,TGCGCCAGCAGCTTACAGACAAACACCGGGGAGCTGTTTTTT,CASSLQTNTGELFF
TRBJ1-5,15,TRBD1,TRBV6-1,once,TGTGCCAGCAGTGAACTGGGACAGGGCCATCAGCCCCAGCATTTT,CASSELGQGHQPQHF
TRBJ2-1,12,.,TRBV6-1,.,TGTGCCAGCAGTGGACAGGTTAATGAGCAGTTCTTC,CASSGQVNEQFF
TRBJ2-3,15,TRBD2,TRBV10-3,once,TGTGCCATCAGTGAGGGGGGAGCGGGAGTAGATACGCAGTATTTT,CAISEGGAGVDTQYF
TRBJ1-2,12,.,TRBV29-1,.,TGCAGTATTAGGACATTAAGCTATGGCTACACCTTC,CSIRTLSYGYTF
TRBJ2-2,17,.,TRBV7-6,.,TGTGCCAGCAGCTCGCTCGGCGCGTACACCGGGGCCGGGGAGCTGTTTTTT,CASSSLGAYTGAGELFF
TRBJ1-2,13,.,TRBV7-9,.,TGTGCCAGCAGCCCCCGGACTGACTATGGCTACACCTTC,CASSPRTDYGYTF
TRBJ1-2,16,.,TRBV6-6,.,TGTGCCAGCAGTCATCCAGACGCGGGACTTCGCTATGGCTACACCTTC,CASSHPDAGLRYGYTF
TRBJ1-5,13,.,TRBV7-9,.,TGTGCCAGCAGATACGCGGAGAATCAGCCCCAGCATTTT,CASRYAENQPQHF
TRBJ2-7,17,TRBD1,TRBV7-2,.,TGTGCCAGCAGCTTAGTCGTCGGACAGGGGAGCTCCTACGAGCAGTACTTC,CASSLVVGQGSSYEQYF
TRBJ2-7,14,TRBD1,TRBV18,.,TGTGCCAGCTCACCTCCGGGACAGGAAAGGAAGCAGTACTTC,CASSPPGQERKQYF
TRBJ2-5,18,TRBD1,TRBV28,.,TGTGCCAGCAGCCCGACCGGGACAGGGGTCCTCACCCAAGAGACCCAGTACTTC,CASSPTGTGVLTQETQYF
TRBJ1-5,15,.,TRBV13,once,TGTGCCAGCAGCTTATCGATGGGGGCGGGCGAGCCCCAGCATTTT,CASSLSMGAGEPQHF
TRBJ2-7,12,.,TRBV5-1,.,TGCGCCAGCAGCTTGGCCACCTACGAGCAGTACTTC,CASSLATYEQYF
TRBJ2-1,13,.,TRBV4-3,.,TGCGCCAGCAGCCAGGTCGGCTACAATGAGCAGTTCTTC,CASSQVGYNEQFF
TRBJ1-5,12,.,TRBV7-9,.,TGTGCCAGCAGCTCACAGAATCAGCCCCAGCATTTT,CASSSQNQPQHF
TRBJ2-3,20,TRBD2,TRBV9,.,TGTGCCAGCAGCGTTGGTTCCGGGACTAGCGGGAGCCGAAGCACAGATACGCAGTATTTT,CASSVGSGTSGSRSTDTQYF
TRBJ2-7,15,TRBD1,TRBV9,.,TGTGCCAGCAGCGTAGCAGGGGGCGGTATAAGCGAGCAGTACTTC,CASSVAGGGISEQYF
TRBJ1-5,14,.,TRBV29-1,.,TGCAGCGTTGCCGGGCCAGGGATTCTTCAGCCCCAGCATTTT,CSVAGPGILQPQHF
TRBJ1-1,14,.,TRBV28,.,TGTGCCAGCAGTCACAACGGGGGGAACACTGAAGCTTTCTTT,CASSHNGGNTEAFF
TRBJ2-1,17,TRBD2,TRBV29-1,.,TGCAGCGTTGAAGGGACTAGCGGGGTCAGCTCCTACAATGAGCAGTTCTTC,CSVEGTSGVSSYNEQFF
TRBJ1-1,12,.,TRBV10-3,.,TGTGCCATCAGTGGTACATCAACTGAAGCTTTCTTT,CAISGTSTEAFF
TRBJ2-6,14,TRBD1,TRBV6-1,.,TGTGCCAGCAGTGAAGTTGGACAGGGGGGAGTCCGGACTTTC,CASSEVGQGGVRTF
TRBJ2-5,17,TRBD2,TRBV27,.,TGTGCCAGCAGGACTAGCGGGCGTTACATCCCGGGAGAGACCCAGTACTTC,CASRTSGRYIPGETQYF
TRBJ2-7,13,.,TRBV5-8,.,TGTGCCAGCAGCTTGGCGGGGTTTTACGAGCAGTACTTC,CASSLAGFYEQYF
TRBJ1-2,13,.,TRBV5-4,.,TGTGCCAGCAACTTTCCAGGGGCTAGGGGCTACACCTTC,CASNFPGARGYTF
TRBJ2-5,12,.,TRBV30,.,TGTGCCTGGGAGGGAGGTGGCCGGACCCAGTACTTC,CAWEGGGRTQYF
TRBJ2-5,15,.,TRBV29-1,.,TGCAGCGTTGATGGCGGGGCGCGCCGACAAGAGGCCCAGTACTTC,CSVDGGARRQEAQYF
TRBJ2-3,17,TRBD2,TRBV5-6,.,TGTGCCAGCAGCACCTTCGGACTAGCGGGAGGAACAGATACGCAGTATTTT,CASSTFGLAGGTDTQYF
TRBJ1-5,14,.,TRBV2,.,TGTGCCAGCAGAGTGGACGGGGTCAATCAGCCCCAGCATTTT,CASRVDGVNQPQHF
TRBJ2-7,14,TRBD2,TRBV5-4,.,TGTGCCAGCAGCCCCAGCGGGAGTTCCTACGAGCAGTACTTC,CASSPSGSSYEQYF
TRBJ2-3,14,.,TRBV7-2,.,TGTGCCAGCAGCTTACAGGGGTTCACAGATACGCAGTATTTT,CASSLQGFTDTQYF
TRBJ2-7,16,.,TRBV7-9,.,TGTGCCAGCAGCCCTAAGCAGGCGGAGGGCTCCTACGAGCAGTACTTC,CASSPKQAEGSYEQYF
TRBJ2-7,13,.,TRBV28,.,TGTGCCAGCAGAGTTTCAGGGTTCTACGAGCAGTACTTC,CASRVSGFYEQYF
TRBJ1-1,16,TRBD1,TRBV9,once,TGTGCCAGCAGCCCTCGTGGGGACAGGGTGGGCACTGAAGCTTTCTTT,CASSPRGDRVGTEAFF
TRBJ1-2,15,.,TRBV5-1,.,TGCGCCAGCAGCTTGGAGGTTAGAGGCGGCTATGGCTACACCTTC,CASSLEVRGGYGYTF
TRBJ1-4,14,.,TRBV6-5,.,TGTGCCAGCAGTCGACAAGCAACTAATGAAAAACTGTTTTTT,CASSRQATNEKLFF
TRBJ1-2,14,.,TRBV27,.,TGTGCCAGCAGTCCCACGGGGGGCTGGTATGGCTACACCTTC,CASSPTGGWYGYTF
TRBJ2-3,15,TRBD2,TRBV19,once,TGTGCCACCTCGACTAGCGGGAACTGGAGAGATACGCAGTATTTT,CATSTSGNWRDTQYF
TRBJ1-2,14,TRBD1,TRBV7-9,.,TGTGCCAGCAGCTTAGCGACAGGGGGCCATGGCTACACCTTC,CASSLATGGHGYTF
TRBJ2-7,13,.,TRBV5-1,.,TGCGCCAGCAGCCCCGGTGCAGGCTACGAGCAGTACTTC,CASSPGAGYEQYF
TRBJ2-3,16,TRBD1,TRBV19,.,TGTGCCAGTAGTATAACCGGGACAGGTTACACAGATACGCAGTATTTT,CASSITGTGYTDTQYF
TRBJ1-1,10,.,TRBV2,.,TGTGCCAGCAGAGTCAGACAGCTTTTCTTT,CASRVRQLFF
TRBJ1-4,11,.,TRBV28,once,TGTGCCAGCAGTACACATGAAAAACTGTTTTTT,CASSTHEKLFF
TRBJ1-5,14,.,TRBV6-6,.,TGTGCCAGCAGTTACCGGGGGGTGGATCAGCCCCAGCATTTT,CASSYRGVDQPQHF
TRBJ2-7,15,TRBD1,TRBV5-6,.,TGTGCCAGCAGAAGGACAGGCCTTATCTCCTACGAGCAGTACTTC,CASRRTGLISYEQYF
TRBJ2-1,13,.,TRBV5-4,.,TGTGCCAGCAGCTTGAGTGAGTTTAATGAGCAGTTCTTC,CASSLSEFNEQFF
TRBJ2-1,16,TRBD2,TRBV27,.,TGTGCCAGCAGCCGAATTTGGACTAGCGGGGAGAATGAGCAGTTCTTC,CASSRIWTSGENEQFF
TRBJ1-2,15,.,TRBV28,once,TGTGCCAGCAGTTTAGTGGGAGTATACTCTTCGAGCTACACCTTC,CASSLVGVYSSSYTF
TRBJ1-1,14,.,TRBV28,few,TGTGCCAGCAGTTTAGACGGGATAAGCACTGAAGCTTTCTTT,CASSLDGISTEAFF
TRBJ1-4,15,.,TRBV18,once,TGTGCCAGCTCACCACCGGGGAGGGGCGGAGAAAAACTGTTTTTT,CASSPPGRGGEKLFF
TRBJ2-3,14,TRBD1,TRBV29-1,.,TGCAGCGTGGAGACAGGGGCCGGCACAGATACGCAGTATTTT,CSVETGAGTDTQYF
TRBJ2-7,14,TRBD1,TRBV9,.,TGTGCCAGCAGCAGGGGACAGCTTCCCTACGAGCAGTACTTC,CASSRGQLPYEQYF
TRBJ2-3,16,.,TRBV4-1,.,TGCGCCAGCAGCCAAAAGCCCCCGGAATCGGGAGATACGCAGTATTTT,CASSQKPPESGDTQYF
TRBJ1-2,15,.,TRBV5-1,.,TGCGCCAGCAGCTGGTCATTACAGCCTAACTATGGCTACACCTTC,CASSWSLQPNYGYTF
TRBJ1-3,13,.,TRBV5-4,.,TGTGCCAGCAGCTTGCGAGGGGGAAACACCATATATTTT,CASSLRGGNTIYF
TRBJ2-4,13,.,TRBV7-3,.,TGTGCCAGCAGCTTAGGCGGGCTGGGCATTCAGTACTTC,CASSLGGLGIQYF
TRBJ2-1,13,TRBD2,TRBV15,.,TGTGCCACCAGGGGACTAGCGGCAAATGAGCAGTTCTTC,CATRGLAANEQFF
TRBJ1-2,13,.,TRBV28,.,TGTGCCAGCAACCCCCGGGGGGATAGAGGCTACACCTTC,CASNPRGDRGYTF
TRBJ2-3,13,TRBD2,TRBV27,.,TGTGCCAGCAGTTCACTAGCGGCAGATACGCAGTATTTT,CASSSLAADTQYF